This T cell receptor beta chain was observed in a study of cytomegalovirus exposure and HLA in healthy donors. Across the study: Approximately 170 million T cells yielded 117 million unique TCR beta sequences in earlier analysis.

Each donor's status was that of a healthy bone marrow donor. PCR amplification relied on 60 Vbeta primers (plus 13 Jbeta primers). Authors' analysis steps: There were 80 million or so unique TCR beta chains by a later count, and around 10 million of them were shared. Here immunoSEQ multiplex PCR was the method, and the copy in TCRdb shows in-frame clones only, minus some. That table is the source of V, J and clone size, and D and trimming were worked out from the DNA. This sample yields 150,000 or so clones, of which 65% to 85% are seen a single time; 0.7% to 0.95% belongs to the top ten. Germline V gene data show CDR1 as MDHEN and CDR2 as SYDVKM. With 5 bases clipped from V and 3 bases from J, the junction kept 11 bases outside the gene matches. The CDR3 is made up of 16 amino acids.

This sequence was found in a woman between 18 and 29 years old in good health and CMV-seronegative. The J gene is TRBJ2-7, the V gene TRBV28; 9 bases agree with TRBD1. The sample comprised PBMCs. The CDR3 is CASSLPPDRGIYEQYF. CDR3 in DNA: TGTGCCAGCAGTCTACCCCCGGACAGGGGTATCTACGAGCAGTACTTC. Full variable domain (remainder filled in from reference TRBV28 and TRBJ2-7): DVKVTQSSRYLVKRTGEKVFLECVQDMDHENMFWYRQDPGLGLRLIYFSYDVKMKEKGDIPEGYSVSREKKERFSLILESASTNQTSMYLCASSLPPDRGIYEQYFGPGTRLTVT.